This entry concerns a single T cell receptor beta chain. Its antigen is unidentified. The data derive from a study of post-analysis software for immune sequencing data. Study details: Relapsing-remitting, secondary progressive and progressive-relapsing forms made up the multiple sclerosis disease courses. Overall study results and limits: Strong co-clustering by F measure was seen for same-batch samples. Patients carried five TRBV segments more frequently than controls did, and TRBV5-6, TRBV5-1 and TRBV20-1 were among them. Versus controls, multiple sclerosis patients showed significantly lower diversity (normalized Chao1).

Included in the TCR beta cDNA libraries were unique molecular identifiers. cDNA molecules numbering roughly 0.5 million came from around 1 to 10 million T cells. One entry per CDR3 protein, called by TCRdb with MiXCR from the PCR reads. This repertoire shows about 810,000 distinct CDR3 sequences, about 50% found once; its top ten account for approximately 4.5%. The CDR3 runs 16 residues. J lost 0 bases, V lost 5 bases, and 8 bases had no gene match. This sequence joins TRBV12-3 or TRBV12-4 and TRBJ1-1; 8 bases match TRBD1. This clonotype was sampled from a girl aged 10 to 17 with multiple sclerosis. Sequenced: blood. CDR3 sequence reads: CASSLRPTGVNTEAFF. In nucleotides, the CDR3 is TGTGCCAGCAGTCTCCGCCCGACAGGGGTGAACACTGAAGCTTTCTTT.